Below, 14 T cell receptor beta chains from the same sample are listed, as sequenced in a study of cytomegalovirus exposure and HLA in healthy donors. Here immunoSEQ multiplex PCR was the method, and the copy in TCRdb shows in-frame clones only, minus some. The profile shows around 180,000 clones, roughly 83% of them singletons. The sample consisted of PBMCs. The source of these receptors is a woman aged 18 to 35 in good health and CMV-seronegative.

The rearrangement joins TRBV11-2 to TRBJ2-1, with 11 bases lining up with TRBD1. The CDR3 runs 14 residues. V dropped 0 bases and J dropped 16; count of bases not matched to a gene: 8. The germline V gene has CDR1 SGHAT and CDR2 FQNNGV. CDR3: CASSLEPGTGGIFF. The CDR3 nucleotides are TGTGCCAGCAGCTTAGAGCCCGGGACAGGGGGGATCTTCTTC.

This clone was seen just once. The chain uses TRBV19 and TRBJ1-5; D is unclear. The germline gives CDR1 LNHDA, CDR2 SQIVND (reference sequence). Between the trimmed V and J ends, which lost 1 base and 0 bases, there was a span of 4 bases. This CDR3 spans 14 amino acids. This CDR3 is CASSIVISNQPQHF. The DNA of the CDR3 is TGTGCCAGTAGTATAGTAATTAGCAATCAGCCCCAGCATTTT.

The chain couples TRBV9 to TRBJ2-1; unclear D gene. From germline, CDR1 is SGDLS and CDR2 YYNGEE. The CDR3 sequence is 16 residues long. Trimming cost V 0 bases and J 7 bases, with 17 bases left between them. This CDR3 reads CASSVGLVPPRNEQFF. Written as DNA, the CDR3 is TGTGCCAGCAGCGTAGGCCTTGTCCCCCCCCGGAATGAGCAGTTCTTC.

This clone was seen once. As DNA, the CDR3 is TGCGCCAGCAGCTGGACCGGGACAGGGCACGAGCAGTACTTC. Amino acids: CASSWTGTGHEQYF. This chain joins TRBV5-1 and TRBJ2-7, with TRBD1 matching 9 bases. V was clipped by 3 bases and J by 5 bases; unmatched bases: 6. The CDR3 spans 14 residues. Germline V CDR1 and CDR2: SGHRS, YFSETQ.

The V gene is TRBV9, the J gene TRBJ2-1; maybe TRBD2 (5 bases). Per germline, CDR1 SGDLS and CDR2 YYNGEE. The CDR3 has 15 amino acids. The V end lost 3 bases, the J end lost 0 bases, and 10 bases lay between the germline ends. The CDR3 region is CASSASGSSYNEQFF. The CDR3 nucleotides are TGTGCCAGCAGCGCCAGCGGTTCCTCCTACAATGAGCAGTTCTTC.

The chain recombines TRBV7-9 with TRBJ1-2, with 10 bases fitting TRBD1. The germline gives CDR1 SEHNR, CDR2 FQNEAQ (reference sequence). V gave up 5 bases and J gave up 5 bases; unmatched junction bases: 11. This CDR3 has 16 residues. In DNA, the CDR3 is TGTGCCAGCAGCCTCGCCGGGACAGGGGAGCGGTATGGCTACACCTTC. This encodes CASSLAGTGERYGYTF.

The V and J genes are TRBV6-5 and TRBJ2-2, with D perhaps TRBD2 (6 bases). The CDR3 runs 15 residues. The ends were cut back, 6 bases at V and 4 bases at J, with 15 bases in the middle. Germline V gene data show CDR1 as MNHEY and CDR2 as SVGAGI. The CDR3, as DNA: TGTGCCAGCAGGTCGACTAGACAGTTCACCGGGGAGCTGTTTTTT. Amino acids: CASRSTRQFTGELFF.

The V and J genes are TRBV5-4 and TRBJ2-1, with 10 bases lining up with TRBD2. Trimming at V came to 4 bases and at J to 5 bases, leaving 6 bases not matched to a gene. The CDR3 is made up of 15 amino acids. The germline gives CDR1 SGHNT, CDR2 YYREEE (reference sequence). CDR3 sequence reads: CASSPGLAEHNEQFF. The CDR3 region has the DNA TGTGCCAGCAGCCCTGGACTAGCGGAACACAATGAGCAGTTCTTC.

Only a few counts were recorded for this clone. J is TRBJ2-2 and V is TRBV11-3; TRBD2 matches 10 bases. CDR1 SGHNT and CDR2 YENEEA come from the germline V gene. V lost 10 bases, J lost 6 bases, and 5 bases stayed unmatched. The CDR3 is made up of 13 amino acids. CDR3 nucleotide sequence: TGTGCCACTAGCGGGAGCCCTGCCGGGGAGCTGTTTTTT. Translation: CATSGSPAGELFF.

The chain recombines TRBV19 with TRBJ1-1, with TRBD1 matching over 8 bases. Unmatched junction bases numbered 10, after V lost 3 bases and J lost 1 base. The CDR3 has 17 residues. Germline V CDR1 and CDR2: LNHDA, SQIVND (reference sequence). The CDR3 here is CASSIGTGGQWNTEAFF. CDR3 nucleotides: TGTGCCAGTAGTATTGGTACAGGGGGGCAATGGAACACTGAAGCTTTCTTT.

CDR3 bases: TGTGCCAGTAGTACCTACAGGGACACTTTACAGCCCCAGCATTTT. Its protein is CASSTYRDTLQPQHF. This rearrangement joins TRBV19 to TRBJ1-5, with TRBD1 as a possible D gene (6 bases). V was cut by 4 bases and J by 7 bases, with 17 bases left in between. The germline CDR1 and CDR2 sequences are LNHDA and SQIVND (reference sequence). This CDR3 is built from 15 residues.

Written as DNA, the CDR3 is TGTGCCTGGGCCAGGGGGCCGAACACTGAAGCTTTCTTT. Translation gives CAWARGPNTEAFF. The rearrangement uses TRBV30 and TRBJ1-1, with 8 positions matching TRBD1. V shed 5 bases, J shed 1 base, and the junction held 3 bases outside the gene matches. Looked up from germline, CDR1 is GTSNPN and CDR2 is SVGIG (reference sequence). The CDR3 spans 13 residues.

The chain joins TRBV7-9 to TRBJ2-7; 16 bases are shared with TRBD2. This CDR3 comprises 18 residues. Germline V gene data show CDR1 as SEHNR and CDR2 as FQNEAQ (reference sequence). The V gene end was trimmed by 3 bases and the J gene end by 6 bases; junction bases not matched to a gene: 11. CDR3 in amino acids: CASSFPGTSGRASSEQYF. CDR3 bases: TGTGCCAGCAGCTTCCCCGGGACTAGCGGGAGGGCCTCCAGCGAGCAGTACTTC.

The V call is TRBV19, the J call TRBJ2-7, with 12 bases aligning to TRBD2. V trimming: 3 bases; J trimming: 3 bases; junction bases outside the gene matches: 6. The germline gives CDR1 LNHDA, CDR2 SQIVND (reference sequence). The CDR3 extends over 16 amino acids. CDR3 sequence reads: CASSIALAGGLYEQYF. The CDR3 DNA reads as TGTGCCAGTAGTATTGCCCTAGCGGGGGGGCTCTACGAGCAGTACTTC.